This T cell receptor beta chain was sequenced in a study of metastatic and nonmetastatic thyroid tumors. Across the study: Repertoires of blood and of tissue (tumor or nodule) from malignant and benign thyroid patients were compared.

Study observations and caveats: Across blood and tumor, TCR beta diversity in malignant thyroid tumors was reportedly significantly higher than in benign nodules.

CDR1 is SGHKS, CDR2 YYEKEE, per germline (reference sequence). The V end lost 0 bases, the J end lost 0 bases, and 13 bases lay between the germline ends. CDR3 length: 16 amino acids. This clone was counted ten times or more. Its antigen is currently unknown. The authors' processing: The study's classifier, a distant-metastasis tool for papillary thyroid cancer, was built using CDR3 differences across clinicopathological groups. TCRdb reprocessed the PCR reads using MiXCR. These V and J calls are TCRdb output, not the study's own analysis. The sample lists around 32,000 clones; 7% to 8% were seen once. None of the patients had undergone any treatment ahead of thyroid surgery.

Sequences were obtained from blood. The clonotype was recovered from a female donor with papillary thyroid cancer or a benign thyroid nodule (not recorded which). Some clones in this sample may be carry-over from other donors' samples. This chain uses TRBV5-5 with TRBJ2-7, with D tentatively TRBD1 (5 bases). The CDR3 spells CASSLAGGADSYEQYF. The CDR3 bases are TGTGCCAGCAGCTTGGCCGGTGGGGCAGACTCCTACGAGCAGTACTTC.